The 25 T cell receptor beta chains presented below share a single source sample, sequenced in a study of shared clonotypes between healthy human individuals. TCRdb's copy holds only in-frame clones and misses some; the assay was immunoSEQ multiplex PCR. The table shows approximately 720,000 clones, with about 90% occurring only once. Naivety among CD8 cells was defined by CD45RO negativity and positive CCR7 selection, thereby excluding terminally differentiated effector memory CD45RA+ cells. The sequenced material came from naive CD8+ T cells sorted from blood. These receptors originate from a man aged 30 to 45 in good health.

Turning to this clone: The same CDR3 also results from other DNA sequences found in this sample. The V and J genes are TRBV5-8 and TRBJ2-1; 13 positions agree with TRBD2. The trim removed 0 bases at V and 6 bases at J, leaving 0 bases unmatched. The V gene's germline CDR1 is SGHTS and CDR2 YDEGEE. The CDR3 runs 15 residues. The CDR3 loop is CASSLGLAGGNEQFF. Written as DNA, the CDR3 is TGTGCCAGCAGCTTGGGACTAGCGGGAGGCAATGAGCAGTTCTTC.

The rearrangement uses TRBV7-6 and TRBJ2-2; 12 bases fit TRBD1. V shed 5 bases, J shed 4 bases, and the junction held 11 bases outside the gene matches. This CDR3 has 18 amino acids. Germline CDR1 SGHVS, CDR2 FNYEAQ. The CDR3 reads CASSPEGQGAWGTGELFF. DNA for the CDR3: TGTGCCAGCAGCCCTGAGGGACAGGGGGCTTGGGGCACCGGGGAGCTGTTTTTT.

The chain is built from TRBV27 and TRBJ2-1; D may be TRBD2 (5 bases). Trimming removed 2 bases at V and 0 bases at J, with 11 bases between. Germline CDR1 is MNHEY and CDR2 is SMNVEV (reference sequence). The CDR3 extends over 16 amino acids. The CDR3 DNA sequence: TGTGCCAGCAGTTTAAACAGCGGCGACTCCTACAATGAGCAGTTCTTC. Amino acid sequence: CASSLNSGDSYNEQFF.

The chain uses TRBV29-1 and TRBJ2-5; no definite D call. Germline loops: CDR1 SQVTM, CDR2 ANQGSEA. V gave up 3 bases and J gave up 1 base, with 9 bases separating them. This CDR3 has 13 residues. In nucleotides, the CDR3 is TGCAGCGTTGAGTGGCATTTCCAAGAGACCCAGTACTTC. Encoded protein: CSVEWHFQETQYF. The complete variable domain, with remaining parts taken from reference TRBV29-1 and TRBJ2-5, reads SAVISQKPSRDICQRGTSLTIQCQVDSQVTMMFWYRQQPGQSLTLIATANQGSEATYESGFVIDKFPISRPNLTFSTLTVSNMSPEDSSIYLCSVEWHFQETQYFGPGTRLLVL.

The sample holds one count of this clone. The DNA for the CDR3 is TGTGCCAGCAGCCCGATAAAAGGGCCCTCCTACAATGAGCAGTTCTTC. Residues: CASSPIKGPSYNEQFF. J is TRBJ2-1 and V is TRBV11-2; D call uncertain. Germline-derived CDR1 and CDR2 are SGHAT and FQNNGV. The CDR3 runs to 16 residues. V was clipped by 5 bases and J by 0 bases, with 14 bases between them.

The rearrangement joins TRBV4-1 to TRBJ2-7; unclear D gene. V was pared by 1 base and J by 3 bases, with 10 bases between. The CDR3 consists of 14 residues. The V gene's germline CDR1 is MGHRA and CDR2 YSYEKL. The DNA of the CDR3 is TGCGCCAGCAGCCAAGCCCTAGGTGGCTACGAGCAGTACTTC. The encoded protein is CASSQALGGYEQYF.

The sample holds a few counts of this clone. The chain combines TRBV19 with TRBJ1-4; D remains unclear. CDR3 length equals 13 residues. V dropped 5 bases and J dropped 3 bases, with 7 bases sitting between them. Germline V lookup: CDR1 LNHDA, CDR2 SQIVND (reference sequence). Written as DNA, the CDR3 is TGTGCCAGTAGTTCGGTAGCTAATGAAAAACTGTTTTTT. Protein: CASSSVANEKLFF.

The table lists this clone with a few counts. This rearrangement joins TRBV10-1 to TRBJ2-7; D possibly corresponds to TRBD1 (5 bases). Trimming removed 0 bases from V and 0 bases from J, with 9 bases in between. This CDR3 comprises 15 residues. CDR1 is WNHNN, CDR2 SYGVQD, per germline (reference sequence). The CDR3 loop reads CASSESQEASYEQYF. CDR3 DNA: TGCGCCAGCAGTGAGTCACAGGAAGCCTCCTACGAGCAGTACTTC.

This chain links TRBV4-1 with TRBJ1-2, with TRBD1 as a possible D gene (5 bases). This CDR3 spans 15 amino acids. Germline V gene sequence: CDR1 MGHRA, CDR2 YSYEKL. V lost 4 bases to trimming and J lost 0 bases, with 12 bases between them. CDR3 region: CASSLRQNPNYGYTF. CDR3 DNA sequence: TGCGCCAGCAGCCTCCGACAGAATCCTAACTATGGCTACACCTTC.

The gene calls are TRBV7-2 and TRBJ1-4; no firm D call. In germline, CDR1 is SGHTA, CDR2 FQGNSA. CDR3 length equals 16 residues. Trimming stripped 0 bases from V and 0 bases from J, with 8 bases between. CDR3 protein: CASSLATVTTNEKLFF. For the CDR3, the DNA is TGTGCCAGCAGCTTAGCTACTGTAACAACTAATGAAAAACTGTTTTTT.

The chain has TRBV2 and TRBJ2-7, with TRBD2 matching 7 bases. The CDR3 length is 14 residues. Germline lookup yields CDR1 SNHLY and CDR2 FYNNEI. V trimming: 8 bases; J trimming: 0 bases; junction bases outside the gene matches: 7. As DNA, the CDR3 is TGTGCCAGCCATTTAGGCGGGAGCTCCTACGAGCAGTACTTC. Translating gives CASHLGGSSYEQYF. Variable domain in full (rest from reference TRBV2 and TRBJ2-7): EPEVTQTPSHQVTQMGQEVILRCVPISNHLYFYWYRQILGQKVEFLVSFYNNEISEKSEIFDDQFSVERPDGSNFTLKIRSTKLEDSAMYFCASHLGGSSYEQYFGPGTRLTVT.

The rearrangement links TRBV7-6 to TRBJ2-1; 12 nucleotides align to TRBD2. The J segment lost 2 bases and the V segment lost 5 bases, leaving 13 bases of the junction unmatched. There are 19 residues in the CDR3. CDR1 and CDR2 (germline): SGHVS, FNYEAQ. The CDR3 is CASSPGLAGLGITYNEQFF. In DNA, the CDR3 is TGTGCCAGCAGCCCGGGACTAGCGGGCCTAGGGATTACCTACAATGAGCAGTTCTTC.

This rearrangement joins TRBV4-2 to TRBJ2-1; no clear D gene. The germline CDR1 and CDR2 sequences are LGHNA and YNFKEQ. The CDR3 extends over 16 amino acids. The V and J ends lost 0 bases and 0 bases respectively, with 9 bases between them. The CDR3 DNA reads as TGTGCCAGCAGCCAAGATAAGGTGAGCTCCTACAATGAGCAGTTCTTC. Translating gives CASSQDKVSSYNEQFF.

The V call is TRBV4-1, the J call TRBJ2-1, with TRBD2 as a possible D gene (5 bases). V lost 2 bases, J lost 4 bases, and 12 bases lay in between. The CDR3 contains 15 residues. Germline lookup yields CDR1 MGHRA and CDR2 YSYEKL. CDR3 DNA: TGCGCCAGCAGCCAATTTGACGGGGATTACAATGAGCAGTTCTTC. Translated, it gives CASSQFDGDYNEQFF.

This sequence joins TRBV7-9 and TRBJ1-4, with D possibly being TRBD1 (6 bases). V was pared by 4 bases and J by 5 bases, with 17 bases between. CDR3 length equals 16 residues. Per the germline V gene, CDR1 is SEHNR and CDR2 is FQNEAQ (reference sequence). The CDR3 DNA is TGTGCCAGCAGCTCACAGGGTTTAGGGTTAAATGAAAAACTGTTTTTT. Its protein is CASSSQGLGLNEKLFF.

This chain links TRBV27 with TRBJ1-2; D is unresolved. Between the trimmed V and J ends, which lost 0 bases and 2 bases, there was a span of 10 bases. CDR1 MNHEY and CDR2 SMNVEV come from the germline V gene (reference sequence). The CDR3 consists of 15 residues. The chain's CDR3 is CASSLSAETNYGYTF. The CDR3 DNA follows: TGTGCCAGCAGTTTATCGGCAGAAACCAACTATGGCTACACCTTC.

This rearrangement joins TRBV7-9 to TRBJ2-3, with 9 nucleotides matching TRBD2. Per the germline V gene, CDR1 is SEHNR and CDR2 is FQNEAQ (reference sequence). The V gene end was trimmed by 1 base and the J gene end by 6 bases; junction bases not matched to a gene: 5. The CDR3 covers 15 residues. The CDR3: CASSLVWREGDTQYF. DNA of the CDR3: TGTGCCAGCAGCTTAGTCTGGCGGGAGGGGGATACGCAGTATTTT.

Concerning this clone itself: This specimen includes other DNA sequences encoding the same CDR3. This chain uses TRBV13 with TRBJ2-7; 8 bases line up with TRBD1. The germline CDR1 and CDR2 sequences are PRHDT and FYEKMQ (reference sequence). The ends lost 3 bases at V and 3 bases at J; junction bases unmatched: 4. The CDR3 loop spans 14 amino acids. CDR3 in DNA: TGTGCCAGCAGCTTTGGACAGGGAAGCTACGAGCAGTACTTC. This encodes CASSFGQGSYEQYF.

This chain links TRBV27 with TRBJ1-5, with TRBD1 matching 12 bases. V was clipped by 1 base and J by 1 base; unmatched bases: 8. CDR1 is MNHEY, CDR2 SMNVEV, per germline (reference sequence). There are 19 residues in the CDR3. The CDR3 bases are TGTGCCAGCAGTTTATACGGGACAGGGGGCGGATTAAGCAATCAGCCCCAGCATTTT. Protein product: CASSLYGTGGGLSNQPQHF.

This chain links TRBV4-3 with TRBJ1-3; weak D call: TRBD1 (5 bases). CDR3 length: 18 residues. Germline V gene sequence: CDR1 LGHNA, CDR2 YSLEER. With 2 bases removed from V and 8 bases from J, the gap between germline ends came to 25 bases. CDR3 nucleotide sequence: TGCGCCAGCAGCCAATCCCTTGCCGCCTCGGGGGGGAAAGACACCATATATTTT. Its translation: CASSQSLAASGGKDTIYF.

The J gene is TRBJ2-5, the V gene TRBV6-6; D ambiguous. This CDR3 region has 13 residues. V lost 5 bases, J lost 5 bases, and 12 bases lay in between. From germline, CDR1 is MNHNY and CDR2 SVGAGI (reference sequence). The CDR3 DNA follows: TGTGCCAGCAGTCCCCCGTCGCCGGAGACCCAGTACTTC. This encodes CASSPPSPETQYF.

The chain carries TRBV4-3 and TRBJ2-7, with TRBD1 matching 11 bases. CDR1 and CDR2 from the germline V gene are LGHNA and YSLEER. This CDR3 spans 15 amino acids. V lost 3 bases to trimming and J lost 3 bases; unmatched junction nucleotides: 4. The CDR3 region is CASSQGQGVFYEQYF. CDR3 in DNA: TGCGCCAGCAGCCAGGGACAGGGGGTTTTCTACGAGCAGTACTTC.

The chain is built from TRBV19 and TRBJ1-5, with 7 bases aligning to TRBD1. The CDR3 loop spans 18 amino acids. The trim removed 1 base at V and 2 bases at J, leaving 11 bases unmatched. Germline V gene lookup returns CDR1 LNHDA and CDR2 SQIVND (reference sequence). The CDR3 protein is CASSIGSHRGFGNQPQHF. The CDR3 coding sequence is TGTGCCAGTAGTATAGGAAGCCACAGGGGATTTGGCAATCAGCCCCAGCATTTT.

This clone occurred a few times. The chain carries TRBV20-1 and TRBJ1-5; D is unclear. The CDR3 is made up of 10 amino acids. Germline V lookup: CDR1 DFQATT, CDR2 SNEGSKA (reference sequence). Trimming left V 7 bases short and J 7 bases short, with 8 bases between. The CDR3: CSVEGQPQHF. The DNA of the CDR3 is TGCAGTGTTGAGGGACAGCCCCAGCATTTT.

The chain links TRBV10-1 to TRBJ2-2; no reliable D call. The germline V gene encodes CDR1 WNHNN and CDR2 SYGVQD (reference sequence). CDR3 length: 13 residues. V gave up 3 bases and J gave up 8 bases, with 10 bases separating them. CDR3 amino acids: CASSDLFGGELFF. CDR3 nucleotides: TGCGCCAGCAGTGATTTGTTTGGAGGGGAGCTGTTTTTT.